This T cell receptor beta chain appears in the sequencing data of a study of chemoradiotherapy in HPV16-positive cancers (dated by TCRdb to about 2022). About the investigation overall: Candidate HPV-specific T-cell clones and common TCR motifs were defined by functional T-cell assays performed on cells from two HPV16-positive patients. The study asked whether T-cell immunity against the HPV oncoproteins E6 and E7 changes during chemoradiotherapy and whether it affects survival. TCR repertoires from some 90 patients with HPV-related cancers were then used to track the candidate HPV-specific TCRs and motifs. Findings and caveats that apply to the study as a whole: In HPV16-positive patients, expansion of HPV-responsive T cells during chemoradiotherapy was found to be associated with improved recurrence-free survival. The survival association was reported for HPV16-positive patients, and the functional definition of HPV-specific T cells was derived from only a couple of HPV16-positive patients. Expansion of candidate HPV-specific clones and E7-related TCR motifs was observed in the tumor microenvironment during treatment, whereas no such expansion was observed for non-HPV-specific T cells.

Receptor amplification or capture employed the immunoSEQ multiplex PCR assay. TCRdb mirrors the immuneACCESS table, restricted to in-frame sequences. Some clones are absent from its copies; in checked studies, under half trace to an unresolved V gene, and the reason for the others is unknown. The sample records approximately 15,000 clones, roughly three quarters of which are singletons. The ten top clones hold around 9.6% of the sample. Taken from cysteine to phenylalanine, the CDR3 has 16 residues. The DNA shown is the 48-base CDR3, in frame from base 1. V loses 0 bases, J loses 8 bases, and the germline ends lie 22 bases apart. CDR1 and CDR2 are read off the germline V gene (reference sequence) as GTSNPN and SVGIG. Repertoires were sampled repeatedly over the course of chemoradiotherapy, so clonal expansion could be followed in the tumor microenvironment. This clone was seen a handful of times. No cognate antigen has been identified for it. No base qualities exist here, and no much larger clone lies one base off it.

The chain uses TRBV30 and TRBJ1-2, with TRBD1 tentatively as D gene (5 bases match). This sample was obtained from a patient who underwent chemoradiotherapy. This clonotype originated in a human donor with HPV-associated anogenital cancer. The DNA is as follows: TGTGCCTGGAGTGTGGGGACCCAAAAACCCCCTTGGGGCTACACCTTC. This codes for CAWSVGTQKPPWGYTF.